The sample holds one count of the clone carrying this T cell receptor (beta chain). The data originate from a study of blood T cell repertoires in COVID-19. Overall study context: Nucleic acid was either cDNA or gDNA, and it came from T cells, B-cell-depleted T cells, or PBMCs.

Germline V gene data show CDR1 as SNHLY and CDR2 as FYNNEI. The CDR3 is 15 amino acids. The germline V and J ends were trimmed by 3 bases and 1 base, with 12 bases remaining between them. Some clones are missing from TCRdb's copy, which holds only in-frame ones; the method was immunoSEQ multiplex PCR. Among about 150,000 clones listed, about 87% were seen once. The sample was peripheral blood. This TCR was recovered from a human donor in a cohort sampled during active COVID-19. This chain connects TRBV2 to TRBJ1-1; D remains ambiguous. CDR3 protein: CASSDQRGRNTEAFF. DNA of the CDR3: TGTGCCAGCAGTGATCAACGGGGTAGGAACACTGAAGCTTTCTTT.